The entry below gives a single TCR beta chain sequence along with its context. What it recognizes is unknown. One end of the junction varies from germline; a read error may be responsible. This specimen belongs to a study of CD8 T cells in Susac syndrome. Treatment-naive patients with stable or active relapsing-remitting disease were the multiple sclerosis controls. Broader study findings: The study's TCR sequencing and HLA analysis drew on a certain number of individuals. That number was acknowledged as relatively small.

Reverse transcription of about 0.45 to 1 ug RNA was performed with random hexamers. TCR beta CDR3 was amplified by immunoSEQ covering 54 Vbeta and 13 Jbeta. Each CDR3 protein gets one entry after TCRdb re-called the immunoSEQ multiplex PCR reads with MiXCR. This table has about 400,000 distinct CDR3 sequences, roughly 85% appearing once. The sequencing input was CD8+ T cells from PBMCs. The TCR comes from a human donor with multiple sclerosis.

The CDR3 region has the DNA TGCTCAACAGGGACAGGGGTCAATGAGCAGTTCTTC. It yields the protein CSTGTGVNEQFF. The chain employs TRBV19 and TRBJ2-1; 10 nucleotides agree with TRBD1. This CDR3 comprises 12 residues. Germline V gives CDR1 LNHDA, CDR2 SQIVND (reference sequence). Combining the CDR3 with reference TRBV19 and TRBJ2-1 gives the whole variable domain DGGITQSPKYLFRKEGQNVTLSCEQNLNHDAMYWYRQDPGQGLRLIYYSQIVNDFQKGDIAEGYSVSREKKESFPLTVTSAQKNPTAFYLCSTGTGVNEQFFGPGTRLTVL.